The 23 T cell receptor beta chains given below trace back to one sample, sequenced in a study of OX40 agonist ivuxolimab in advanced cancers. The assay was immunoSEQ multiplex PCR, and TCRdb's table has in-frame clones only and misses some. The sample has more than 60,000 clones; 60% to 80% are singletons. This specimen consisted of CD4+ or CD8+ T cells sorted from blood, obtained in a trial of the OX40 agonist ivuxolimab. These receptors were collected from an adult with an advanced solid tumor such as melanoma, head and neck, liver or kidney cancer.

This chain uses TRBV27 with TRBJ2-1, with D uncertain. Germline assignment: CDR1 MNHEY and CDR2 SMNVEV (reference sequence). The V end was cut by 4 bases, the J end by 10 bases, with 17 bases between. The CDR3 is 14 residues long. The CDR3 coding sequence is TGTGCCAGCAGTTCCTCTCTCGGCCCCGCGGAGCAGTTCTTC. It specifies CASSSSLGPAEQFF.

The chain recombines TRBV19 with TRBJ2-1; D perhaps matches TRBD1 (6 bases). Germline V CDR1 and CDR2: LNHDA, SQIVND (reference sequence). V lost 1 base, J lost 9 bases, and 13 bases lay in between. The CDR3 totals 14 residues. The CDR3 is CASSIGQAVGEQFF. The CDR3 DNA reads TGTGCCAGTAGTATAGGACAGGCGGTAGGTGAGCAGTTCTTC. Complete variable domain (other parts from reference TRBV19 and TRBJ2-1): DGGITQSPKYLFRKEGQNVTLSCEQNLNHDAMYWYRQDPGQGLRLIYYSQIVNDFQKGDIAEGYSVSREKKESFPLTVTSAQKNPTAFYLCASSIGQAVGEQFFGPGTRLTVL.

The chain has TRBV30 and TRBJ1-2; unclear D gene. Germline V lookup: CDR1 GTSNPN, CDR2 SVGIG (reference sequence). The CDR3 totals 14 residues. The germline V and J ends were trimmed by 0 bases and 4 bases, with 12 bases remaining between them. CDR3 nucleotides: TGTGCCTGGAGTGTACCCCCATCTATCTATGGCTACACCTTC. Encoded protein: CAWSVPPSIYGYTF.

The chain is built from TRBV29-1 and TRBJ2-5; TRBD1 agrees at 12 bases. Trimming took 8 bases from V and 4 from J; bases not matched to a gene: 8. Per the germline V gene, CDR1 is SQVTM and CDR2 is ANQGSEA. The CDR3 has 14 residues. The CDR3 DNA is TGCAGCCATCGGCCGGGACAGGGGGCAGAGACCCAGTACTTC. Protein product: CSHRPGQGAETQYF.

This clone was seen only a few times. Here the CDR3 reads CASSQTGGNSPLHF. CDR3 DNA: TGCGCCAGCAGCCAGACGGGAGGGAATTCACCCCTCCACTTT. The chain has TRBV5-1 and TRBJ1-6, with D hard to call. This CDR3 contains 14 residues. CDR1 and CDR2 from the germline V gene are SGHRS and YFSETQ. Trimming left V 4 bases short and J 7 bases short, with 12 bases between.

The rearrangement uses TRBV6-5 and TRBJ2-2; D possibly corresponds to TRBD1 (6 bases). The V gene lost 6 bases and the J gene lost 1 base, with 9 bases spanning the gap. The CDR3 extends over 14 amino acids. Germline assignment: CDR1 MNHEY and CDR2 SVGAGI. CDR3: CASRTGLNTGELFF. In DNA form, the CDR3 reads TGTGCCAGCAGAACAGGGTTGAACACCGGGGAGCTGTTTTTT.

The chain links TRBV5-6 to TRBJ1-1; TRBD1 aligns across 7 bases. Germline CDR1 and CDR2: SGHDT and YYEEEE. V was pared by 0 bases and J by 4 bases, with 6 bases of the junction left unmatched. The CDR3 has 15 amino acids. The CDR3 protein is CASSLDRGASTEAFF. In DNA form, the CDR3 reads TGTGCCAGCAGCTTGGACAGGGGCGCTTCCACTGAAGCTTTCTTT.

The chain uses TRBV27 and TRBJ2-7; tentative D call: TRBD2 (5 bases). CDR1 and CDR2 from the germline V gene are MNHEY and SMNVEV (reference sequence). Trimming stripped 3 bases from V and 3 bases from J, with 12 bases between. CDR3 length: 14 amino acids. In DNA form, the CDR3 reads TGTGCCAGCAGTTTCGGGGTCCCAGGCTACGAGCAGTACTTC. It is translated as CASSFGVPGYEQYF.

The chain combines TRBV7-3 with TRBJ1-2, with 10 bases that match TRBD1. The CDR3 has 13 amino acids. Trimming removed 5 bases from V and 5 bases from J; junction bases left unmatched: 2. The germline V gene encodes CDR1 SGHTA and CDR2 FQGTGA. DNA for the CDR3: TGTGCCAGCAGCGAGGGACAGGGGTATGGCTACACCTTC. As protein: CASSEGQGYGYTF. The entire variable domain, with the rest obtained from reference TRBV7-3 and TRBJ1-2, is as follows: GAGVSQTPSNKVTEKGKYVELRCDPISGHTALYWYRQSLGQGPEFLIYFQGTGAADDSGLPNDRFFAVRPEGSVSTLKIQRTERGDSAVYLCASSEGQGYGYTFGSGTRLTVV.

The V call is TRBV30, the J call TRBJ1-3; the D gene is possibly TRBD1 (5 bases). The CDR3 has 14 residues. V was cut by 0 bases and J by 9 bases, with 15 bases left in between. The germline CDR1 and CDR2 sequences are GTSNPN and SVGIG (reference sequence). The CDR3 region has the DNA TGTGCCTGGAGTGTAGCCGGGGGTACCGGCACCATATATTTT. It codes for CAWSVAGGTGTIYF.

CDR3 protein: CASGPRQGFSYEQYF. The CDR3, as DNA: TGTGCTAGTGGCCCGAGGCAGGGGTTCTCCTACGAGCAGTACTTC. This chain connects TRBV12-5 to TRBJ2-5; D perhaps matches TRBD1 (6 bases). The J call is doubtful: the DNA matches TRBJ2-7 better. CDR3 length: 15 amino acids. Germline V lookup: CDR1 LGHNT, CDR2 FRNRAP.

The V and J genes are TRBV6-1 and TRBJ1-6, with D possibly being TRBD1 (6 bases). V was cut by 6 bases and J by 8 bases, with 17 bases left in between. CDR1 MNHNS and CDR2 SASEGT come from the germline V gene. The CDR3 consists of 15 residues. As DNA, the CDR3 is TGTGCCAGCAGCCGGACAGAGAAGGCCGATTCACCCCTCCACTTT. The encoded protein is CASSRTEKADSPLHF.

The chain recombines TRBV11-3 with TRBJ2-2; 10 bases agree with TRBD2. The CDR3 loop spans 15 amino acids. Germline trimming cut 3 bases from V and 4 bases from J; bases unmatched to any gene: 2. The V gene's germline CDR1 is SGHNT and CDR2 YENEEA. The DNA of the CDR3 is TGTGCCAGCAGCTTGATAGCGGGAGGCACCGGGGAGCTGTTTTTT. Protein: CASSLIAGGTGELFF.

The genes are TRBV12-5 and TRBJ2-5; D unclear. The CDR3 length is 12 residues. V lost 3 bases, J lost 7 bases, and 9 bases lay in between. CDR1 LGHNT and CDR2 FRNRAP come from the germline V gene. The CDR3 DNA reads as TGTGCTAGTGGTTTAGTAGAAGGGACCCAGTACTTC. It specifies CASGLVEGTQYF.

The chain employs TRBV14 and TRBJ2-3; 7 positions match TRBD2. Losses at the gene ends were 0 bases for V and 8 bases for J; bases not matched to a gene: 14. CDR1 and CDR2 from the germline V gene are SGHDN and FVKESK. This CDR3 is built from 17 residues. The CDR3 DNA follows: TGTGCCAGCAGCCAAGAAGGGAGCGGGGCAAAAAGGGCTACGCAGTATTTT. Protein: CASSQEGSGAKRATQYF.

This chain links TRBV5-1 with TRBJ2-1; 10 bases are a match to TRBD1. V lost 4 bases, J lost 7 bases, and 5 bases stayed unmatched. There are 14 residues in the CDR3. Germline loops: CDR1 SGHRS, CDR2 YFSETQ. CDR3 coding DNA: TGCGCCAGCAGCGGAAGACAGGGGGCGAATGAGCAGTTCTTC. Translating it yields CASSGRQGANEQFF.

The rearrangement links TRBV19 to TRBJ1-1; D is undetermined. The V gene's germline CDR1 is LNHDA and CDR2 SQIVND (reference sequence). Trimming removed 4 bases from V and 1 base from J, with 10 bases in between. The CDR3 contains 14 residues. The chain's CDR3 is CASSRTWRNTEAFF. The CDR3 bases are TGTGCCAGTAGTAGGACTTGGCGGAACACTGAAGCTTTCTTT.

The chain joins TRBV30 to TRBJ2-3; a possible D gene is TRBD2 (5 bases). The CDR3 has 15 amino acids. The germline CDR1 and CDR2 sequences are GTSNPN and SVGIG (reference sequence). V lost 2 bases and J lost 0, with 12 bases in between. The CDR3 DNA reads TGTGCCTGGAGTAGCGAGGGTACTAGCACAGATACGCAGTATTTT. This translates into CAWSSEGTSTDTQYF.

This chain connects TRBV7-9 to TRBJ1-2; D not certain. Trimming left V 1 base short and J 6 bases short, with 9 bases between. CDR3 length: 13 amino acids. Germline CDR1 and CDR2: SEHNR and FQNEAQ (reference sequence). CDR3 protein: CASSLGLENGYTF. CDR3 nucleotide sequence: TGTGCCAGCAGCTTAGGTTTAGAAAATGGCTACACCTTC.

This clone has only one observation. The chain couples TRBV6-5 to TRBJ2-7; TRBD2 aligns across 9 bases. Trimming took 2 bases from V and 2 from J; bases not matched to a gene: 4. Germline V gene lookup returns CDR1 MNHEY and CDR2 SVGAGI. CDR3 length: 15 amino acids. The CDR3 DNA reads TGTGCCAGCAGTTACGTCTCTAGCGGGGCCTACGAGCAGTACTTC. Translation gives CASSYVSSGAYEQYF.

The chain links TRBV6-5 to TRBJ1-1, with D perhaps TRBD1 (5 bases). Trimming pared 6 bases from V and 4 bases from J, leaving 15 bases between. The CDR3 covers 14 residues. Germline CDR1 MNHEY, CDR2 SVGAGI. The CDR3 region is CASRPHIGATEAFF. DNA for the CDR3: TGTGCCAGCAGGCCGCACATAGGGGCCACTGAAGCTTTCTTT.

This chain uses TRBV27 with TRBJ2-6; TRBD1 might be the D (6 bases). Trimming removed 8 bases from V and 0 bases from J, with 23 bases in between. The CDR3 runs 19 residues. The germline V gene has CDR1 MNHEY and CDR2 SMNVEV (reference sequence). The CDR3 spells CASPWGGAGVISGANVLTF. Here the CDR3 DNA reads TGTGCCAGCCCGTGGGGTGGGGCAGGGGTCATCTCTGGGGCCAACGTCCTGACTTTC.

The J gene is TRBJ1-5, the V gene TRBV6-1, with a tentative D call TRBD1 (6 bases). Germline values: CDR1 MNHNS, CDR2 SASEGT. V was shortened by 6 bases and J by 4 bases, with 10 bases between the two germline ends. The CDR3 spans 13 residues. The CDR3 DNA sequence: TGTGCCAGCAGAGACAGGACGAATCAGCCCCAGCATTTT. Residues: CASRDRTNQPQHF.